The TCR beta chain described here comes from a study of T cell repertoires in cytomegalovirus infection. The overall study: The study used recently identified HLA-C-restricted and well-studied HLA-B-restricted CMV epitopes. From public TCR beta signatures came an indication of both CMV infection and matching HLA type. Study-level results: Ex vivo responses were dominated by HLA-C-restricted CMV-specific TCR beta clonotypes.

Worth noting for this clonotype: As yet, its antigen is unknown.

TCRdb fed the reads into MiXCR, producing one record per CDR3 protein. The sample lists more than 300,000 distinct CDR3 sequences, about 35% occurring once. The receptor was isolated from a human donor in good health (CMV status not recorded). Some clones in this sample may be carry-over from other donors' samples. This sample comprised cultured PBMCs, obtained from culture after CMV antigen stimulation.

CDR3 DNA sequence: TGTGCCAGCTCACCACTGTGGAGACTACCCTACAATGAGCAGTTCTTC. This codes for CASSPLWRLPYNEQFF. The genes are TRBV18 and TRBJ2-1; a possible D gene is TRBD2 (5 bases). CDR1 is KGHSH and CDR2 is LQKENI in the germline V gene. The CDR3 has 16 amino acids. With 1 base removed from V and 2 bases from J, the gap between germline ends came to 12 bases. Using reference TRBV18 and TRBJ2-1 for the parts outside the CDR3, the full variable domain is NAGVMQNPRHLVRRRGQEARLRCSPMKGHSHVYWYRQLPEEGLKFMVYLQKENIIDESGMPKERFSAEFPKEGPSILRIQQVVRGDSAAYFCASSPLWRLPYNEQFFGPGTRLTVL.